This T cell receptor (beta chain) originates from a study of tissue T cells after allogeneic stem cell transplantation. The overall study: Several unmodified and three CD34-selected T-cell-depleted grafts went to graft-versus-host disease patients.

Using immunoSEQ multiplex PCR, the repertoire was profiled, and TCRdb retains in-frame clones only, with some absent. The sample has tens of thousands of clones; roughly 92% are singletons. The CDR3 loop spans 15 amino acids. V gave up 4 bases and J gave up 2 bases, with 16 bases separating them. Germline CDR1 and CDR2: SGHRS and YFSETQ. The chain uses TRBV5-1 and TRBJ2-7; D is possibly TRBD1 or TRBD2 (5 bases each). This clonotype was obtained from a woman between 35 and 75 years old who later had graft-versus-host disease after an allogeneic stem cell transplant. The sample here was blood, taken before transplantation. As DNA, the CDR3 is TGCGCCAGCAGCGAAACCGGGGCTGGGGCCTACGAGCAGTACTTC. Protein sequence: CASSETGAGAYEQYF.